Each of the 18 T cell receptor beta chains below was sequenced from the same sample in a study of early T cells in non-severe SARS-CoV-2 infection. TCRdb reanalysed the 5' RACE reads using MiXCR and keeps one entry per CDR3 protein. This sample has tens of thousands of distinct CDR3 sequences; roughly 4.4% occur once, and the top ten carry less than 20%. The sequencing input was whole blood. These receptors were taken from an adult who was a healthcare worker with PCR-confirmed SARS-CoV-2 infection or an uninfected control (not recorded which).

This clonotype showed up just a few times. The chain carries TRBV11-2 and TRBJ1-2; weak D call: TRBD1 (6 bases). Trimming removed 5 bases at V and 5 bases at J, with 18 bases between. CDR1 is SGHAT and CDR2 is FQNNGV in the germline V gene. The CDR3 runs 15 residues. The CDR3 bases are TGTGCCAGCAGCCCCATCGACAGGCTTCTTTATGGCTACACCTTC. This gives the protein CASSPIDRLLYGYTF.

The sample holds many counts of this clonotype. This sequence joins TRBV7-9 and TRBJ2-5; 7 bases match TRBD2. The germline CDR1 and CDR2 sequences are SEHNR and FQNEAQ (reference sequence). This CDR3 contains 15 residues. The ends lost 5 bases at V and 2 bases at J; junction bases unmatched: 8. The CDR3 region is CASSRSGGSQETQYF. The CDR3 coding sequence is TGTGCCAGCAGCCGATCGGGGGGTTCTCAAGAGACCCAGTACTTC.

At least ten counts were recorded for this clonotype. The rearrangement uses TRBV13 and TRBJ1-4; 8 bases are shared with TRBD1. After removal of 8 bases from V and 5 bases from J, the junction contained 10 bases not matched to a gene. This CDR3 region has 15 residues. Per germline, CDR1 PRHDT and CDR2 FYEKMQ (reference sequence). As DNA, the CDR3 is TGTGCCAGCTTGAGTTCCGGACAGGGAAATGAAAAACTGTTTTTT. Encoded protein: CASLSSGQGNEKLFF.

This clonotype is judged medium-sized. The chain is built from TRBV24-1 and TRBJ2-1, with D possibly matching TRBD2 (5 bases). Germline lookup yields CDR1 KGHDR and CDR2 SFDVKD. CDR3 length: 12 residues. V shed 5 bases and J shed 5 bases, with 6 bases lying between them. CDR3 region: CATSGGDNEQFF. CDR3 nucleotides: TGTGCCACCAGTGGGGGAGACAATGAGCAGTTCTTC.

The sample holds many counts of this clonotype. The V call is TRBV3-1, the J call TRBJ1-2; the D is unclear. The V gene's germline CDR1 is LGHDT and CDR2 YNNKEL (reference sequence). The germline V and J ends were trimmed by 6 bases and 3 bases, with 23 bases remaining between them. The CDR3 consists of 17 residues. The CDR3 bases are TGTGCCAGCAGACCGCGGGCCCCCGCCGGGATAGACTATGGCTACACCTTC. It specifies CASRPRAPAGIDYGYTF.

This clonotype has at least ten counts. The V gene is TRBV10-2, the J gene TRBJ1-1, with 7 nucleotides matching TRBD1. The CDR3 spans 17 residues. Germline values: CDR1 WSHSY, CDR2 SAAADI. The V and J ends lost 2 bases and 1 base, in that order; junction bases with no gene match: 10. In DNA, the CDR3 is TGCGCCAGCAGTGAGCCGGGACAGCCAAGCCCGAACACTGAAGCTTTCTTT. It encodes CASSEPGQPSPNTEAFF.

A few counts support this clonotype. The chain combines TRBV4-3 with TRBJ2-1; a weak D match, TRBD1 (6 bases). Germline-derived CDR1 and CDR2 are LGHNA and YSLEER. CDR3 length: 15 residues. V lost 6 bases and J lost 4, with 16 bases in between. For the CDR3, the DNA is TGCGCCAGCAGTCGGACAGTGACCGTTTACAATGAGCAGTTCTTC. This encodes CASSRTVTVYNEQFF.

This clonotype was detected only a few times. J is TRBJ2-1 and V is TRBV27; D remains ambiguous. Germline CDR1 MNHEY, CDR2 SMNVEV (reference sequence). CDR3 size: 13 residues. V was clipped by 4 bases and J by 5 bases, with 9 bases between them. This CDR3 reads CASSSRANNEQFF. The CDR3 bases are TGTGCCAGCAGTTCCCGGGCCAACAATGAGCAGTTCTTC.

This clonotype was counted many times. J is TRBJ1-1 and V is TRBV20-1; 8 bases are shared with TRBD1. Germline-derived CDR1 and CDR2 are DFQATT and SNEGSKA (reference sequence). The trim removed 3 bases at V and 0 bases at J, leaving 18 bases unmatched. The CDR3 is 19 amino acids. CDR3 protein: CSASPDRQGYGRLNTEAFF. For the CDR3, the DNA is TGCAGTGCTAGCCCGGACAGACAGGGGTATGGGAGGCTGAACACTGAAGCTTTCTTT.

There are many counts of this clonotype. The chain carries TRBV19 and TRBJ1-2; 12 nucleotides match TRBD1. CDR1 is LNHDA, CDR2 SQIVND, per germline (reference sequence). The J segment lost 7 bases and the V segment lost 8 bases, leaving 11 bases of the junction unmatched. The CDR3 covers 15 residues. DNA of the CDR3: TGTGCCAGTGAGGCGGGACAGGGGGCATCCGGTGGCTACACCTTC. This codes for CASEAGQGASGGYTF. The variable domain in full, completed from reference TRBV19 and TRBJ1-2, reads DGGITQSPKYLFRKEGQNVTLSCEQNLNHDAMYWYRQDPGQGLRLIYYSQIVNDFQKGDIAEGYSVSREKKESFPLTVTSAQKNPTAFYLCASEAGQGASGGYTFGSGTRLTVV.

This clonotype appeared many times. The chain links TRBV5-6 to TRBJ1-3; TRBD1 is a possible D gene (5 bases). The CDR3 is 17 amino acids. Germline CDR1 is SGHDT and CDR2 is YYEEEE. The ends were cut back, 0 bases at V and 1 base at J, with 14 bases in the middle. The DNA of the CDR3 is TGTGCCAGCAGCTTGGGGTCCGACAGAGAGTCTGGAAACACCATATATTTT. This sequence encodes CASSLGSDRESGNTIYF.

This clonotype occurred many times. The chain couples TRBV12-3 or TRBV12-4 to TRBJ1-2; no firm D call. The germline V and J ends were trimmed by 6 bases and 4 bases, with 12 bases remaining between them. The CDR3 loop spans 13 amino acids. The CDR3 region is CASRSDLTYGYTF. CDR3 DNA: TGTGCCAGCAGATCGGATCTAACCTATGGCTACACCTTC.

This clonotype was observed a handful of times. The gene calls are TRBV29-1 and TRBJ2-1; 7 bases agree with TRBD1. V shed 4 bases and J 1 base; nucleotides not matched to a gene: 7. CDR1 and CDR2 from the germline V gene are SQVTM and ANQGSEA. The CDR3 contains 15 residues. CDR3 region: CSVVTGRWSYNEQFF. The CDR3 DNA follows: TGCAGCGTTGTGACAGGGCGGTGGTCCTACAATGAGCAGTTCTTC.

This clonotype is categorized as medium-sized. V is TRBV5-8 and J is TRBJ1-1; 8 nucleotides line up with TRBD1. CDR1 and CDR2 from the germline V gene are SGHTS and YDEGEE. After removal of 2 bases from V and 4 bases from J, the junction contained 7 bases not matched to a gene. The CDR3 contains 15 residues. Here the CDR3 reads CASSLAGQAPTEAFF. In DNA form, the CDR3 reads TGTGCCAGCAGCTTAGCGGGACAGGCACCCACTGAAGCTTTCTTT.

CDR3: CASSYVGNQPQHF. CDR3 nucleotide sequence: TGTGCCAGCAGTTACGTAGGGAATCAGCCCCAGCATTTT. The rearrangement joins TRBV6-2 or TRBV6-3 to TRBJ1-5; no clear D. CDR1 and CDR2 (germline): MNHEY, SVGEGT. Trimming removed 2 bases from V and 4 bases from J, with 6 bases in between. The CDR3 consists of 13 residues.

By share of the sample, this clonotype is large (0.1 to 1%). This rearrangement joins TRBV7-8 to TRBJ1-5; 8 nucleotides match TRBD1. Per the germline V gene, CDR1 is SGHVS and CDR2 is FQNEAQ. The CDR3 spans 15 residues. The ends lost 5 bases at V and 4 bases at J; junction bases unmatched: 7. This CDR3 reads CASSQTGARNQPQHF. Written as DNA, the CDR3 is TGTGCCAGCAGCCAGACAGGGGCGAGGAATCAGCCCCAGCATTTT. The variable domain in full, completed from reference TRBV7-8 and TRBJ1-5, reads GAGVSQSPRYKVAKRGQDVALRCDPISGHVSLFWYQQALGQGPEFLTYFQNEAQLDKSGLPSDRFFAERPEGSVSTLKIQRTQQEDSAVYLCASSQTGARNQPQHFGDGTRLSIL.

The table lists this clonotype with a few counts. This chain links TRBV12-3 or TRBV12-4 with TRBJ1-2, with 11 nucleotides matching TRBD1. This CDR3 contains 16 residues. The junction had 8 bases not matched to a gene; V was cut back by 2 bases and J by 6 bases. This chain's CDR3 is CASSLYPGQGANGYTF. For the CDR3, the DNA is TGTGCCAGCAGTTTATATCCAGGACAGGGGGCGAATGGCTACACCTTC.

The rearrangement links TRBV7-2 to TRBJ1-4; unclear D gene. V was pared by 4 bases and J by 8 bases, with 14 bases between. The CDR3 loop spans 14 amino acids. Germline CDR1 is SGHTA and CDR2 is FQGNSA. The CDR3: CASSSGPGKEKLFF. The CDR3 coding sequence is TGTGCCAGCAGCTCCGGGCCGGGAAAGGAAAAACTGTTTTTT.